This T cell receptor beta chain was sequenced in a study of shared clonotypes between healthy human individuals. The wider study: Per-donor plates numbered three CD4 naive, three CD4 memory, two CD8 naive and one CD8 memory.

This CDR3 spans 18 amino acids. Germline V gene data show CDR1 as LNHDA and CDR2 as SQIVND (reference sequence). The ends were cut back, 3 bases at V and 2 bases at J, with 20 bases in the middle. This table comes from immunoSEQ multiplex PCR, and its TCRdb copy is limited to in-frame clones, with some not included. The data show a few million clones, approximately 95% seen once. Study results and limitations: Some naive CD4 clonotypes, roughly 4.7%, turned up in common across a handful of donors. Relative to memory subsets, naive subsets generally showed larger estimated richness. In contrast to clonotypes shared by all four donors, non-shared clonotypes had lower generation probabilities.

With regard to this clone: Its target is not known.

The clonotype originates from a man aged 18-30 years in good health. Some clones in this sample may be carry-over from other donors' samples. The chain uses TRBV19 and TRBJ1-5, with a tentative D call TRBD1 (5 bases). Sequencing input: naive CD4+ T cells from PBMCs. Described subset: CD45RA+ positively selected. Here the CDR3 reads CASSMGLRGLRGNQPQHF. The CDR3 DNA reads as TGTGCCAGTAGTATGGGATTGAGGGGCCTTCGGGGCAATCAGCCCCAGCATTTT.